This T cell receptor beta chain appears in the sequencing data of a study of control samples from healthy donors and cancer patients. The method was immunoSEQ multiplex PCR; TCRdb's version includes in-frame clones alone and lacks a portion of them. This sample yields 10,000 to 15,000 clones, of which 70% to 90% are seen a single time; less than 3.5% belongs to the top ten. The V gene's germline CDR1 is MNHEY and CDR2 SVGAGI. V lost 4 bases, J lost 6 bases, and 13 bases lay in between. This CDR3 region has 14 residues. Sequenced: formalin-fixed, paraffin-embedded tissue. This clonotype was obtained from a male donor with melanoma. The chain couples TRBV6-5 to TRBJ2-1; D perhaps matches TRBD1 (5 bases). For the CDR3, the DNA is TGTGCCAGCAGTTTGTTCCAGGGTAGCAATGAGCAGTTCTTC. Translated: CASSLFQGSNEQFF.